This T cell receptor (beta chain) emerged from a study of early T cells in non-severe SARS-CoV-2 infection. Background on the study: Alpha and beta chains were unpaired, from unsorted whole-blood bulk RNA.

This clonotype was recorded many times. The CDR3 runs to 15 residues. Germline lookup yields CDR1 MDHEN and CDR2 SYDVKM. Trimming pared 2 bases from V and 2 bases from J, leaving 9 bases between. Attached unique molecular identifiers marked individual cDNA molecules. Each CDR3 protein gets one entry after TCRdb re-called the 5' RACE reads with MiXCR. Found here are approximately 28,000 distinct CDR3 sequences, 5.5% to 7.5% of them singletons; the top ten hold about 34%. The chain is built from TRBV28 and TRBJ2-2; D is unclear. This specimen consisted of whole blood, obtained at baseline. The source is an adult who was a healthcare worker with PCR-confirmed SARS-CoV-2 infection or an uninfected control (not recorded which). The CDR3, as DNA: TGTGCCAGCAGTTTAGGGCGGTTTAACACCGGGGAGCTGTTTTTT. It encodes CASSLGRFNTGELFF.